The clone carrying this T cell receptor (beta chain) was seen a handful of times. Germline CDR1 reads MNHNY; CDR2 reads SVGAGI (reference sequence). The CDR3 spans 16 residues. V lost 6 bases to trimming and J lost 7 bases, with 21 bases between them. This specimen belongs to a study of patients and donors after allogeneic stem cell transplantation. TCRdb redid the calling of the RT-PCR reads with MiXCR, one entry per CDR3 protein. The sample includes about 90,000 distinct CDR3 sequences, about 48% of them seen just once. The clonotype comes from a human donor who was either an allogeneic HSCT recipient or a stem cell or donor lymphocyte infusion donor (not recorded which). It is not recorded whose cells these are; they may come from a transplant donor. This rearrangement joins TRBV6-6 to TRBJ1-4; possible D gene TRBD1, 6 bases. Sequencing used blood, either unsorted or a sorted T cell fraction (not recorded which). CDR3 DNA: TGTGCCAGCAGCCCCAAGGCAACTACAGGGATTGAAAAACTGTTTTTT. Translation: CASSPKATTGIEKLFF.